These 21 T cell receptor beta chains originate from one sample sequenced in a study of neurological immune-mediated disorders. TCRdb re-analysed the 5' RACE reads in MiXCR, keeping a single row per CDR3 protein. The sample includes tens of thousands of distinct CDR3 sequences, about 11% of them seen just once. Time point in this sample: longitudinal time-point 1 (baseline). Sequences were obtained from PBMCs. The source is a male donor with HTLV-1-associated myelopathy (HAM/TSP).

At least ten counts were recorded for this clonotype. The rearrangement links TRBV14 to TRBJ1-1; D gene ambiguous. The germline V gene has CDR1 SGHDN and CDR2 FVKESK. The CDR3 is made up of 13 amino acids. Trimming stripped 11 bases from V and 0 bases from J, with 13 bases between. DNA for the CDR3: TGTGCCTGCCAGCGGCAGATGAACACTGAAGCTTTCTTT. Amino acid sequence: CACQRQMNTEAFF.

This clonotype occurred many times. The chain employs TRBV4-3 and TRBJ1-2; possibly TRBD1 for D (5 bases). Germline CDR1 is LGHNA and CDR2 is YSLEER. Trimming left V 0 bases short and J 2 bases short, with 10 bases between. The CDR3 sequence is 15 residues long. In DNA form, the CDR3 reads TGCGCCAGCAGCCAAGAGGGACTCAAAAACTATGGCTACACCTTC. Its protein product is CASSQEGLKNYGYTF.

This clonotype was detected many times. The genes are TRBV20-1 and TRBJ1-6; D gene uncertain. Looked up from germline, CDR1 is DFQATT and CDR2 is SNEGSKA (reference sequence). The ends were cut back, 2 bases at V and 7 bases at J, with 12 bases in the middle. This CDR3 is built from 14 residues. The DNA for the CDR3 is TGCAGTGCTAGAACCCCCGTCTTAAATTCACCCCTCCACTTT. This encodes CSARTPVLNSPLHF.

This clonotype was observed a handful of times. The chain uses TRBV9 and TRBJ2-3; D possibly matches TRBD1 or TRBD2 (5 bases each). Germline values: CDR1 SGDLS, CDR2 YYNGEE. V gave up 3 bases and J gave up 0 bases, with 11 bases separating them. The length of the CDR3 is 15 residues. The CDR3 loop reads CASSAYRDSTDTQYF. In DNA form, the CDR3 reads TGTGCCAGCAGCGCATACCGGGACAGCACAGATACGCAGTATTTT. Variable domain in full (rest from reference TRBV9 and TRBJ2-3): DSGVTQTPKHLITATGQRVTLRCSPRSGDLSVYWYQQSLDQGLQFLIQYYNGEERAKGNILERFSAQQFPDLHSELNLSSLELGDSALYFCASSAYRDSTDTQYFGPGTRLTVL.

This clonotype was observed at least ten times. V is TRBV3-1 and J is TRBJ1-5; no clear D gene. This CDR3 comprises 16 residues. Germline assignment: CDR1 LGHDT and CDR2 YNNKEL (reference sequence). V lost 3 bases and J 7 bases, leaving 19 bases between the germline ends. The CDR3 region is CASSQARAPGMQPQHF. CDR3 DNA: TGTGCCAGCAGCCAGGCGCGGGCCCCGGGCATGCAGCCCCAGCATTTT. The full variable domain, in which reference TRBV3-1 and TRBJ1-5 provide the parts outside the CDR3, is DTAVSQTPKYLVTQMGNDKSIKCEQNLGHDTMYWYKQDSKKFLKIMFSYNNKELIINETVPNRFSPKSPDKAHLNLHINSLELGDSAVYFCASSQARAPGMQPQHFGDGTRLSIL.

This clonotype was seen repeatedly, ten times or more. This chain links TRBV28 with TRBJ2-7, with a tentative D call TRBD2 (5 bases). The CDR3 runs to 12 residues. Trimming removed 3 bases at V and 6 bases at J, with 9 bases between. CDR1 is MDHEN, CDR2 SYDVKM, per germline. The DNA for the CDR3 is TGTGCCAGCAGTTTTCTTGGAGGCGAGCAGTACTTC. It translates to CASSFLGGEQYF.

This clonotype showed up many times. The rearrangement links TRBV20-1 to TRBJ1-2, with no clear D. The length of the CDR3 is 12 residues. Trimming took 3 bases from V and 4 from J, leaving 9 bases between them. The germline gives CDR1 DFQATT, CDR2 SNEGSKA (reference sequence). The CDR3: CSARTKGYGYTF. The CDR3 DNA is TGCAGTGCTAGGACCAAGGGCTATGGCTACACCTTC.

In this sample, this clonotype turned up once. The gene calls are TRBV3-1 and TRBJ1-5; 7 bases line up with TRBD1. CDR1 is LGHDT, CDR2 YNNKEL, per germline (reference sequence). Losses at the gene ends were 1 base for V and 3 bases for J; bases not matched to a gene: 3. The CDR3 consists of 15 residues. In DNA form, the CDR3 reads TGTGCCAGCAGCCAAGGAGGACAGGTCAATCAGCCCCAGCATTTT. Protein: CASSQGGQVNQPQHF.

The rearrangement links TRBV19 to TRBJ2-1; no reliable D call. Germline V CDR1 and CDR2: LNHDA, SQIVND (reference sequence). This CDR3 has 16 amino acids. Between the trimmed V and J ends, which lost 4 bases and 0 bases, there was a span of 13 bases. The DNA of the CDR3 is TGTGCCAGTAGTACCCCCGGCCGCAACTCCTACAATGAGCAGTTCTTC. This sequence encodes CASSTPGRNSYNEQFF.

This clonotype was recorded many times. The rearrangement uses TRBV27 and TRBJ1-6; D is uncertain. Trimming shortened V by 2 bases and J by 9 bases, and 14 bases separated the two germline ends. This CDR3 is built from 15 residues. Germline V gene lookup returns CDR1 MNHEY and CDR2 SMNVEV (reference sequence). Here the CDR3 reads CASSLVAGSGSPLHF. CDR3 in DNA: TGTGCCAGCAGTTTAGTGGCGGGGAGTGGTTCACCCCTCCACTTT.

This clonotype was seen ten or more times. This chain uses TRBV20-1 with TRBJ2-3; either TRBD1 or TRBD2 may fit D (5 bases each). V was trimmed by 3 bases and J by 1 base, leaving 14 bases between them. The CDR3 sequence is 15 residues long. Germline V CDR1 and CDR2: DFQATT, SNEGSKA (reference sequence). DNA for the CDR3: TGCAGTGCTAGTGCTCCTAGCAGGGGCACAGATACGCAGTATTTT. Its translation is CSASAPSRGTDTQYF.

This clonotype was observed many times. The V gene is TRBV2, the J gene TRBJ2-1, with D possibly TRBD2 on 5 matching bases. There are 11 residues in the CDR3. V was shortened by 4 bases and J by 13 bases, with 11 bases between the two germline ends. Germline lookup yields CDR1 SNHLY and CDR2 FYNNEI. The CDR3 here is CASSVRTLQFF. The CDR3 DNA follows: TGTGCCAGCAGTGTCAGGACTTTACAGTTCTTC.

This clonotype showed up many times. CDR3 residues: CASSLTGDGSYEQYF. CDR3 nucleotide sequence: TGTGCCAGCTCATTGACGGGGGACGGATCCTACGAGCAGTACTTC. The rearrangement links TRBV18 to TRBJ2-7; tentative D call: TRBD2 (6 bases). The CDR3 totals 15 residues. Trimming shortened V by 5 bases and J by 1 base, and 15 bases separated the two germline ends. The V gene's germline CDR1 is KGHSH and CDR2 LQKENI.

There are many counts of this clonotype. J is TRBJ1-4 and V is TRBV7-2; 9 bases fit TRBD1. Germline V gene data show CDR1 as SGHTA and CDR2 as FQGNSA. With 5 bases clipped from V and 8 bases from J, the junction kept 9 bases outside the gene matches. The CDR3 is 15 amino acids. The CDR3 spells CASSPTGTGREKLFF. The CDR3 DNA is TGTGCCAGCAGCCCTACCGGGACAGGGAGGGAAAAACTGTTTTTT.

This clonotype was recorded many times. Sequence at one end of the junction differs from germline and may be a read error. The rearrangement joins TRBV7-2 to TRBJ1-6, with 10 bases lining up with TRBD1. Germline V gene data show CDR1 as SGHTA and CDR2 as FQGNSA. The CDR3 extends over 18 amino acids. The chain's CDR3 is CASRLGTGAQNLNSPLHF. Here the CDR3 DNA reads TGTGCCAGCAGATTAGGGACAGGGGCACAGAACCTTAATTCACCCCTCCACTTT.

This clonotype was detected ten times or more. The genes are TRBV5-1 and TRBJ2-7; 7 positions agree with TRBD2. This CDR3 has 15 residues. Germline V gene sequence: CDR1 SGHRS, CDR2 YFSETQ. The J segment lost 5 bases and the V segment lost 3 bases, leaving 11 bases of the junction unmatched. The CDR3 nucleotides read TGCGCCAGCAGCTCCATGCTTACCGCGGGGGACGAGCAGTACTTC. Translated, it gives CASSSMLTAGDEQYF.

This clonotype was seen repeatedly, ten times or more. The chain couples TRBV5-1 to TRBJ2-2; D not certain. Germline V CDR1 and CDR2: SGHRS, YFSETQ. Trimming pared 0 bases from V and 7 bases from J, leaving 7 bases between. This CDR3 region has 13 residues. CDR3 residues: CASSLAGGGELFF. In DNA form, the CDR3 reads TGCGCCAGCAGCTTGGCTGGTGGCGGGGAGCTGTTTTTT.

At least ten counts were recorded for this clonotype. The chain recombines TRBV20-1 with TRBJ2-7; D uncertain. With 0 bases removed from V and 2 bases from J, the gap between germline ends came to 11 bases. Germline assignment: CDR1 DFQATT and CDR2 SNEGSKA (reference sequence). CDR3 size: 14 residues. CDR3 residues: CSARDRGSTYEQYF. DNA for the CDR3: TGCAGTGCTAGAGATCGTGGCAGCACCTACGAGCAGTACTTC.

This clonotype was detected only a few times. CDR3 sequence reads: CASSPGGGSQPQHF. The CDR3 nucleotides read TGTGCCAGCAGCCCAGGGGGGGGCTCTCAGCCCCAGCATTTT. J is TRBJ1-5 and V is TRBV14; 7 positions match TRBD1. The V segment lost 4 bases and the J segment 6 bases; nucleotides outside the gene matches: 6. This CDR3 has 14 residues. Germline CDR1 reads SGHDN; CDR2 reads FVKESK. Supplemented by reference TRBV14 and TRBJ1-5, the full variable domain reads EAGVTQFPSHSVIEKGQTVTLRCDPISGHDNLYWYRRVMGKEIKFLLHFVKESKQDESGMPNNRFLAERTGGTYSTLKVQPAELEDSGVYFCASSPGGGSQPQHFGDGTRLSIL.

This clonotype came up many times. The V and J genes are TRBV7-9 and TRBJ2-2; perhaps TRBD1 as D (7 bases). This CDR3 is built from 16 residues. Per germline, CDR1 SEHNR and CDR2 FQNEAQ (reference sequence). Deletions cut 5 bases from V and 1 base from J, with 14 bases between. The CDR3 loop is CASSGRGTENTGELFF. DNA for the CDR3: TGTGCCAGCAGCGGCCGCGGGACAGAGAACACCGGGGAGCTGTTTTTT.

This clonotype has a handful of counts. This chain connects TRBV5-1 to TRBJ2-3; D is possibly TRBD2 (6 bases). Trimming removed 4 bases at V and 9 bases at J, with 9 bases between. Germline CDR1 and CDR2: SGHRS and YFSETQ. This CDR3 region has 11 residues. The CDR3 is CASSGGITQYF. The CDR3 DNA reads TGCGCCAGCAGCGGGGGGATAACGCAGTATTTT.